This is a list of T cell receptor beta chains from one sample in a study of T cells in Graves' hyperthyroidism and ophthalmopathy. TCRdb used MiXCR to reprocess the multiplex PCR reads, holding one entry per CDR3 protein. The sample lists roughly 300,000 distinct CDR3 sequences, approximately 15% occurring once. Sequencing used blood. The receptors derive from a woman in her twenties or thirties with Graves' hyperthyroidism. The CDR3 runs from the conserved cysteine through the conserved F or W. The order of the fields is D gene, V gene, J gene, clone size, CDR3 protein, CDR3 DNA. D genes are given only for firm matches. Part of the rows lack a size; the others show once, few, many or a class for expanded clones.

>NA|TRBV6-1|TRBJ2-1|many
CASSGNKGGGGDEQFF
TGTGCCAGCAGTGGGAACAAGGGAGGCGGAGGGGACGAGCAGTTCTTC
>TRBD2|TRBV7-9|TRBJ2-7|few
CASSLELAGYEQYF
TGTGCCAGCAGCTTAGAATTAGCGGGCTACGAGCAGTACTTC
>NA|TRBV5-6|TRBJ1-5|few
CASSLVAGTPNQPQHF
TGTGCCAGCAGCTTGGTAGCTGGCACCCCAAATCAGCCCCAGCATTTT
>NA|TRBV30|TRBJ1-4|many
CAWSEGQGGKKLFF
TGTGCCTGGAGCGAGGGACAAGGAGGAAAAAAACTGTTTTTT
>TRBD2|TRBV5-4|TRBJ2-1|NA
CASKGTRVWDEQFF
TGTGCCAGCAAAGGGACTAGAGTGTGGGATGAGCAGTTCTTC
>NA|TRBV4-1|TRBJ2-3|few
CASSQERLYPRTDTQYF
TGCGCCAGCAGCCAAGAGAGGCTCTACCCACGCACAGATACGCAGTATTTT
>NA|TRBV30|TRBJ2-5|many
CAWIDGWETQYF
TGTGCCTGGATCGACGGGTGGGAGACCCAGTACTTC
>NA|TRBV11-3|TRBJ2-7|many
CASSNTRGAKAYEQYF
TGTGCCAGCAGCAATACGAGGGGAGCGAAGGCCTACGAGCAGTACTTC
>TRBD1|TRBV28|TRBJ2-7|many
CASSTPGTGEYEQYF
TGTGCCAGCAGTACACCCGGGACAGGGGAATACGAGCAGTACTTC
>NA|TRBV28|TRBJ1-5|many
CASSPTLGEGYNQPQHF
TGTGCCAGCAGCCCCACTCTGGGCGAGGGGTACAATCAGCCCCAGCATTTT
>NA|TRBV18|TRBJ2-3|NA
CASSPENQNTDTQYF
TGTGCCAGCTCACCAGAAAACCAGAACACAGATACGCAGTATTTT
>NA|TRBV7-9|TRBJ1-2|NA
CASSRTGTKDYGYTF
TGTGCCAGCAGCCGTACCGGGACCAAGGACTATGGCTACACCTTC
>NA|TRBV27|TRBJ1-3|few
CASGFVGNTIYF
TGTGCCAGCGGGTTTGTTGGAAACACCATATATTTT
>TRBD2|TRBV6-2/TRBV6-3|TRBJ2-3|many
CASSYSPSGRWADTQYF
TGTGCCAGCAGTTACTCCCCTAGCGGGAGATGGGCAGATACGCAGTATTTT
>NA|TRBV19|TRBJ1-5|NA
CASSPPRQSNQPQHF
TGTGCCAGTAGTCCCCCTAGGCAGAGCAATCAGCCCCAGCATTTT
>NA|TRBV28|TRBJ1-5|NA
CASSLFQGKGLQPQHF
TGTGCCAGCAGTTTATTTCAGGGGAAAGGTTTGCAGCCCCAGCATTTT
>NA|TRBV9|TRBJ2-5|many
CASSDLGEETQYF
TGTGCCAGCAGCGACCTGGGAGAAGAGACCCAGTACTTC
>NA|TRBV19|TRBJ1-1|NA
CASEGTVNTEAFF
TGTGCCAGCGAGGGAACGGTGAACACTGAAGCTTTCTTT
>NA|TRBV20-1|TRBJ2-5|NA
CSARFQKNGGTPDIREGTQYF
TGCAGTGCTAGATTTCAGAAAAACGGGGGAACACCGGATATACGGGAAGGGACCCAGTACTTC
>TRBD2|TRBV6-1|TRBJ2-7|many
CASRGFAGETENYEQYF
TGTGCCAGCAGGGGTTTTGCGGGAGAGACTGAGAACTACGAGCAGTACTTC
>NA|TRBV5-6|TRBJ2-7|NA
CASSFFVGSDEQYF
TGTGCCAGCAGCTTTTTCGTAGGGAGCGACGAGCAGTACTTC
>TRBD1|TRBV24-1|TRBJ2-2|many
CATSDSGQGANTGELFF
TGTGCCACCAGTGATTCGGGACAGGGGGCTAACACCGGGGAGCTGTTTTTT
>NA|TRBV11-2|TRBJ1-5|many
CASSLGHPNQPQHF
TGTGCCAGCAGCTTAGGGCACCCGAATCAGCCCCAGCATTTT
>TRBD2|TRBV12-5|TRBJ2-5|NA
CASGLSGTGTSGAQETQYF
TGTGCTAGTGGTTTGTCCGGGACAGGGACTAGCGGAGCCCAAGAGACCCAGTACTTC
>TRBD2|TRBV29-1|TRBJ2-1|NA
CSVETGLAGGSNEQFF
TGCAGCGTTGAAACGGGACTAGCGGGAGGATCCAATGAGCAGTTCTTC
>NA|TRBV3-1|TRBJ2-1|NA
CASSTTEVQFF
TGTGCCAGCAGCACCACAGAGGTGCAGTTCTTC
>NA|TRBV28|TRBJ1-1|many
CASSPPGGAEAFF
TGTGCCAGCAGCCCCCCCGGGGGGGCTGAAGCTTTCTTT
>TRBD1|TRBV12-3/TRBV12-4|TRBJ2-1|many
CASRGGTGYNEQFF
TGTGCCAGCAGGGGCGGGACAGGGTACAATGAGCAGTTCTTC